Listed below are T cell receptor beta chains from one sample, sequenced in a study of blood T cell repertoires in COVID-19. Assay used: immunoSEQ multiplex PCR; TCRdb lists only in-frame clones, some missing. The sample comprises approximately 150,000 clones, roughly 86% of which are singletons, and just over 2.5% rests with the top ten. Sequenced material: peripheral blood. These receptors were taken from a woman older than 75 with COVID-19, enrolled during active disease. Both conserved end residues are part of each CDR3.

>TRBV7-2|TRBJ1-1
CASSLGQAGAFF
>TRBV18|TRBJ2-7
CASSLPSGSTDEQYF
>TRBV7-2|TRBJ2-7
CGPRGRLISYEQYF
>TRBV7-9|TRBJ2-1
CASSIRQGTYNEQFF
>TRBV5-1|TRBJ1-2
CASSLGQGQDYYGYTF
>TRBV4-2|TRBJ1-1
CASSHPDRGNTEAFF
>TRBV4-2|TRBJ1-2
CASSQDLGQGDFFSYGYTF
>TRBV2|TRBJ1-5
CASSERGYSNQPQHF
>TRBV5-4|TRBJ2-3
CASSLGGGAFNLGSTDTQYF
>TRBV28|TRBJ1-6
CASSVPGQGGSPLHF
>TRBV19|TRBJ1-6
CASSIDTGTPLHF
>TRBV5-4|TRBJ2-7
CASSWGQYYEQYF
>TRBV2|TRBJ2-3
CASSEGGLSTDTQYF
>TRBV24-1|TRBJ2-3
CATSDKREVTDTQYF
>TRBV20-1|TRBJ1-4
CSASTGQVVNEKLFF
>TRBV2|TRBJ1-2
CASSGSQDGGYTF
>TRBV28|TRBJ2-1
CASRNSGLNYNEQFF
>TRBV12-3/TRBV12-4|TRBJ1-1
CASSWGQNTEAFF
>TRBV28|TRBJ1-5
CASISTPLSSNQPQHF
>TRBV6-4|TRBJ2-1
CASSEQAGNEQFF
>TRBV11-3|TRBJ2-3
CASSLGTSGASTDTQYF
>TRBV10-3|TRBJ2-1
CAISDRPGQGNEQFF
>TRBV19|TRBJ1-5
CASIEGFYSNQPQHF
>TRBV9|TRBJ2-1
CASSETGTMSYNEQFF
>TRBV3-1/TRBV3-2|TRBJ2-7
CASSRVGLASSDEQYF
>TRBV10-3|TRBJ1-1
CAIGQGANTEAFF
>TRBV3-1/TRBV3-2|TRBJ1-1
CASSPSGGGTTEAFF
>TRBV6-5|TRBJ2-1
CATVPYNEQFF
>TRBV25-1|TRBJ2-7
CASSPRGTYEQYF
>TRBV19|TRBJ2-1
CASRIRPGLQYNEQFF
>TRBV6-2/TRBV6-3|TRBJ2-5
CASSYGGSGGETQYF
>TRBV3-1/TRBV3-2|TRBJ2-5
CASSLQRLAGGGGETQYF
>TRBV19|TRBJ2-3
CASSIRASGGDTQYF
>TRBV12-3/TRBV12-4|TRBJ1-1
CASSLRNTEAFF
>TRBV5-8|TRBJ1-4
CASSLFLLTGEKLFF
>TRBV2|TRBJ1-1
CASSARTGANTEAFF
>TRBV2|TRBJ2-3
CASIRLAGPDTQYF
>TRBV5-6|TRBJ1-6
CASSPWGQGGNSPLHF
>TRBV6-5|TRBJ1-6
CASSYSYRGNNSPLHF
>TRBV11-1|TRBJ2-7
CASSLELAAQVQYF
>TRBV11-2|TRBJ1-2
CASSLRGQTNYGYTF
>TRBV28|TRBJ2-7
CASSLPGGANYEQYF
>TRBV5-1|TRBJ2-1
CASSNPSGAYNEQFF
>TRBV27|TRBJ2-3
CASNLVGEGPDTQYF
>TRBV28|TRBJ2-3
CASSPSGAVDTQYF
>TRBV9|TRBJ2-1
CASSVDGRSYNEQFF
>TRBV7-2|TRBJ1-2
CASSAGQGPGYTF